The 26 T cell receptor beta chains given below trace back to one sample, sequenced in a study of blood T cell repertoires in COVID-19. Only in-frame clones appear in the TCRdb table, and some are missing; sequencing was by immunoSEQ multiplex PCR. This sample has about 180,000 clones, with more than 80% found just once. Input material: PBMCs or T cells enriched from blood (not recorded which). The receptors shown here come from a man aged 40-49 years who had recovered from COVID-19.

CDR3 in amino acids: CASSEGGSTDTQYF. For the CDR3, the DNA is TGTGCCAGCAGTGAGGGCGGCTCCACAGATACGCAGTATTTT. This sequence joins TRBV28 and TRBJ2-3; D is possibly TRBD2 (5 bases). The CDR3 is 14 residues long. Trimming shortened V by 5 bases and J by 2 bases, and 11 bases separated the two germline ends. Germline CDR1 MDHEN, CDR2 SYDVKM.

This chain uses TRBV3-1 (or the pseudogene TRBV3-2) with TRBJ1-1; D remains ambiguous. Germline assignment: CDR1 LGHDT and CDR2 YNNKEL (reference sequence). Trimming cost V 4 bases and J 2 bases, with 11 bases left between them. CDR3 length: 14 amino acids. Here the CDR3 reads CASSPSIANTEAFF. The CDR3 bases are TGTGCCAGCAGCCCTTCGATAGCAAACACTGAAGCTTTCTTT.

This chain connects TRBV19 to TRBJ2-7; D possibly corresponds to TRBD2 (6 bases). Germline CDR1 is LNHDA and CDR2 is SQIVND (reference sequence). V gave up 3 bases and J gave up 4 bases, with 10 bases separating them. The CDR3 is 13 amino acids. CDR3 sequence: CASSMMAGYEQYF. CDR3 DNA sequence: TGTGCCAGTAGTATGATGGCGGGGTACGAGCAGTACTTC.

The chain uses TRBV3-1 (or the pseudogene TRBV3-2) and TRBJ1-2; 8 positions match TRBD1. The CDR3 extends over 13 amino acids. From germline, CDR1 is LGHDT and CDR2 YNNKEL (reference sequence). V shed 4 bases and J 8 bases; nucleotides not matched to a gene: 6. CDR3 sequence: CASSLQGAQGYTF. The CDR3 DNA reads TGTGCCAGCAGCCTCCAGGGGGCGCAGGGCTACACCTTC.

This clone has more than one count but fewer than ten. The gene calls are TRBV6-5 and TRBJ1-2; 9 bases match TRBD1. Trimming took 6 bases from V and 6 from J; bases not matched to a gene: 11. Germline V lookup: CDR1 MNHEY, CDR2 SVGAGI. The CDR3 consists of 15 residues. The CDR3 DNA follows: TGTGCCAGCAGGCCCGGGACAGGGTGGATGCATGGCTACACCTTC. It codes for CASRPGTGWMHGYTF.

The chain carries TRBV6-5 and TRBJ2-2; D gene unclear. V was pared by 6 bases and J by 5 bases, with 10 bases between. In germline, CDR1 is MNHEY, CDR2 SVGAGI. The CDR3 sequence is 13 residues long. The CDR3 coding sequence is TGTGCCAGCAGCCCAGACTGGACCGGGGAGCTGTTTTTT. It codes for CASSPDWTGELFF.

The rearrangement joins TRBV5-1 to TRBJ2-7; 7 bases map to TRBD1. This CDR3 contains 14 residues. Germline CDR1 is SGHRS and CDR2 is YFSETQ. J lost 0 bases, V lost 4 bases, and 4 bases had no gene match. DNA for the CDR3: TGCGCCAGCAGCGAGACAGGGACCTCCTACGAGCAGTACTTC. It specifies CASSETGTSYEQYF.

Here the CDR3 reads CAGAVDRNTEAFF. The CDR3 coding sequence is TGTGCCGGTGCCGTCGACAGGAACACTGAAGCTTTCTTT. The rearrangement uses TRBV10-3 and TRBJ1-1; D may be TRBD1 (5 bases). CDR3 length equals 13 residues. Per the germline V gene, CDR1 is ENHRY and CDR2 is SYGVKD. Trimming left V 11 bases short and J 1 base short, with 14 bases between.

The chain links TRBV11-2 to TRBJ1-1; TRBD1 is a possible D gene (6 bases). V shed 8 bases and J shed 4 bases, with 17 bases lying between them. The V gene's germline CDR1 is SGHAT and CDR2 FQNNGV. This CDR3 has 14 residues. CDR3 residues: CASFSGAVGTEAFF. CDR3 DNA sequence: TGTGCCAGCTTCTCAGGGGCGGTAGGCACTGAAGCTTTCTTT.

CDR3: CASSPWSRVTDEQFF. CDR3 nucleotides: TGTGCCAGCAGCCCCTGGAGCAGGGTGACGGATGAGCAGTTCTTC. This chain links TRBV27 with TRBJ2-1; a possible D gene is TRBD1 (5 bases). Trimming shortened V by 6 bases and J by 8 bases, and 20 bases separated the two germline ends. Germline lookup yields CDR1 MNHEY and CDR2 SMNVEV (reference sequence). This CDR3 spans 15 amino acids.

This clone was detected only a few times. The chain carries TRBV21-1 and TRBJ1-6. TRBV21-1 is described as a pseudogene. The CDR3 spans 13 residues. CDR3 region: CASSKVNNSPLHF. CDR3 nucleotide sequence: TGTGCCAGCAGCAAAGTTAATAATTCACCCCTCCACTTT.

This rearrangement joins TRBV9 to TRBJ1-2, with D perhaps matching TRBD1 (5 bases). The germline gives CDR1 SGDLS, CDR2 YYNGEE. The CDR3 has 13 amino acids. Trimming left V 3 bases short and J 6 bases short, with 12 bases between. The CDR3, as DNA: TGTGCCAGCAGCGCCGCCGCGGGGGATGGCTACACCTTC. It encodes CASSAAAGDGYTF.

The chain links TRBV4-2 to TRBJ2-7, with TRBD1 matching 12 bases. CDR3 length: 15 amino acids. With 1 base clipped from V and 4 bases from J, the junction kept 2 bases outside the gene matches. Germline V gives CDR1 LGHNA, CDR2 YNFKEQ. DNA for the CDR3: TGTGCCAGCAGCCAAGCGGGACAGGGGGCATACGAGCAGTACTTC. Amino acids: CASSQAGQGAYEQYF.

This chain links TRBV20-1 with TRBJ2-3; no reliable D call. This CDR3 contains 13 residues. CDR1 is DFQATT and CDR2 is SNEGSKA in the germline V gene (reference sequence). V was clipped by 3 bases and J by 3 bases, with 10 bases between them. The CDR3 here is CSASTQMTDTQYF. The CDR3 DNA is TGCAGTGCTAGTACACAGATGACAGATACGCAGTATTTT.

The CDR3 reads CASSRTGFNTEAFF. The DNA of the CDR3 is TGTGCCAGCAGTCGCACAGGGTTTAACACTGAAGCTTTCTTT. The genes are TRBV6-5 and TRBJ1-1, with a tentative D call TRBD1 (6 bases). Trimming took 5 bases from V and 2 from J, leaving 12 bases between them. This CDR3 is built from 14 residues. Per germline, CDR1 MNHEY and CDR2 SVGAGI.

J is TRBJ2-5 and V is TRBV5-1; 8 nucleotides agree with TRBD1. V shed 0 bases, J shed 5 bases, and the junction held 3 bases outside the gene matches. The CDR3 consists of 14 residues. Germline-derived CDR1 and CDR2 are SGHRS and YFSETQ. DNA of the CDR3: TGCGCCAGCAGCTTGGGACAGGGGAGCGAGACCCAGTACTTC. Translating gives CASSLGQGSETQYF.

The CDR3 spells CASLPGLDRVYGYTF. The CDR3 DNA is TGTGCCAGCCTACCGGGTCTGGACAGGGTCTATGGCTACACCTTC. The J gene is TRBJ1-2, the V gene TRBV6-5, with 8 positions matching TRBD1. The V gene end was trimmed by 8 bases and the J gene end by 4 bases; junction bases not matched to a gene: 12. The CDR3 totals 15 residues. The germline V gene encodes CDR1 MNHEY and CDR2 SVGAGI.

This clone was picked up one time. The chain uses TRBV5-8 and TRBJ1-2; D might be TRBD1 (5 bases). The germline CDR1 and CDR2 sequences are SGHTS and YDEGEE. The CDR3 sequence is 13 residues long. Trimming pared 4 bases from V and 4 bases from J, leaving 11 bases between. The DNA for the CDR3 is TGTGCCAGCAGCAGGGGAGGGGTCTATGGCTACACCTTC. Its translation: CASSRGGVYGYTF.

In its sample, this clone was seen once. V is TRBV7-2 and J is TRBJ1-2; no clear D. From germline, CDR1 is SGHTA and CDR2 FQGNSA. V lost 3 bases to trimming and J lost 8 bases, with 16 bases between them. The CDR3 has 14 residues. CDR3 nucleotides: TGTGCCAGCAGCTTGAGGGAGGAGGCCGGAGGCTACACCTTC. It codes for CASSLREEAGGYTF.

This clone came up a few times. Written as DNA, the CDR3 is TGCGCCAGCAGCTTCGGACAGGGAAAGAACACTGAAGCTTTCTTT. This translates into CASSFGQGKNTEAFF. The gene calls are TRBV5-1 and TRBJ1-1; TRBD1 aligns across 8 bases. The J segment lost 1 base and the V segment lost 2 bases, leaving 4 bases of the junction unmatched. The CDR3 totals 15 residues. Germline V gives CDR1 SGHRS, CDR2 YFSETQ.

CDR3 DNA: TGCGCCAGCGGGACTAGCGGGAGCTCTAGTGAGCAGTTCTTC. Amino acids: CASGTSGSSSEQFF. This chain links TRBV10-1 with TRBJ2-1; 14 nucleotides line up with TRBD2. The CDR3 extends over 14 amino acids. The J segment lost 9 bases and the V segment lost 8 bases, leaving 6 bases of the junction unmatched. The germline gives CDR1 WNHNN, CDR2 SYGVQD (reference sequence).

This clone has a single count. The chain uses TRBV11-1 and TRBJ2-7, with 9 bases identical to TRBD1. The CDR3 covers 16 residues. Unmatched junction bases numbered 9, after V lost 4 bases and J lost 2 bases. Germline-derived CDR1 and CDR2 are SGHAT and FQDESV (reference sequence). CDR3 residues: CASSSPRDRATYEQYF. The CDR3 nucleotides read TGTGCCAGCAGCTCCCCCCGGGACAGGGCAACCTACGAGCAGTACTTC.

The CDR3 DNA is TGTGCCAGCAGTTACGCAGGGATCCATAATTCACCCCTCCACTTT. Amino acid sequence: CASSYAGIHNSPLHF. The chain has TRBV6-5 and TRBJ1-6; D may be TRBD1 (5 bases). The germline CDR1 and CDR2 sequences are MNHEY and SVGAGI. The CDR3 totals 15 residues. The V and J ends lost 2 bases and 5 bases respectively, with 10 bases between them.

This chain joins TRBV11-2 and TRBJ2-7; TRBD2 matches 13 bases. From germline, CDR1 is SGHAT and CDR2 FQNNGV. This CDR3 contains 19 residues. V gave up 5 bases and J gave up 1 base; unmatched junction bases: 14. The CDR3 here is CASSRTVLAGGPRSYEQYF. CDR3 nucleotide sequence: TGTGCCAGCAGCCGCACGGTACTAGCGGGAGGGCCTCGATCCTACGAGCAGTACTTC.

J is TRBJ2-7 and V is TRBV5-1; tentative D call: TRBD2 (7 bases). V was shortened by 1 base and J by 6 bases, with 14 bases between the two germline ends. The CDR3 runs 14 residues. CDR1 and CDR2 from the germline V gene are SGHRS and YFSETQ. CDR3 in amino acids: CASSLSQGGGEQYF. In DNA, the CDR3 is TGCGCCAGCAGCTTGTCGCAGGGAGGGGGCGAGCAGTACTTC. Complete variable domain (other parts from reference TRBV5-1 and TRBJ2-7): KAGVTQTPRYLIKTRGQQVTLSCSPISGHRSVSWYQQTPGQGLQFLFEYFSETQRNKGNFPGRFSGRQFSNSRSEMNVSTLELGDSALYLCASSLSQGGGEQYFGPGTRLTVT.

The CDR3 reads CASSYPGQRVAQYF. Here the CDR3 DNA reads TGTGCCAGCAGTTACCCGGGACAGCGAGTAGCCCAGTACTTC. The genes are TRBV6-6 and TRBJ2-5, with TRBD1 identical over 7 bases. CDR1 is MNHNY, CDR2 SVGAGI, per germline (reference sequence). The CDR3 runs to 14 residues. V was clipped by 2 bases and J by 9 bases; unmatched bases: 9.